The clone carrying this TCR beta chain was detected only a few times. What it recognizes is unknown. The sample originates from a study of cytomegalovirus exposure and HLA in healthy donors. Among the 120 or so subjects of the validation cohort, separate from the roughly 700-subject first cohort, were the donors. General observations from the study: In vitro testing confirmed a few CMV-associated chains as specific for CMV antigens. The study designated fewer than 200 TCR beta chains cytomegalovirus-associated.

The data were produced by immunoSEQ multiplex PCR, yet TCRdb's version contains in-frame clones alone and is incomplete. The sample holds over 100,000 clones; around 87% are singletons and the top ten take 6% to 7%. There are 13 residues in the CDR3. Germline CDR1 and CDR2: SNHLY and FYNNEI. With 6 bases clipped from V and 4 bases from J, the junction kept 6 bases outside the gene matches. The sequence was obtained from a woman aged 18-35 years in good health and CMV-seropositive. V gene TRBV2 combines with J gene TRBJ2-7; 7 nucleotides match TRBD1. Sequenced sample: PBMCs. In nucleotides, the CDR3 is TGTGCCAGCAGCGAGGGGACAGCGTACGAGCAGTACTTC. It translates to CASSEGTAYEQYF.